The 32 T cell receptor beta chains reported below all come from one sample, sequenced in a study of cytomegalovirus exposure and HLA in healthy donors. 13 Jbeta primers and 60 Vbeta primers were used for the PCR. Clones were read by immunoSEQ multiplex PCR, and TCRdb kept only the in-frame ones, dropping some. Among about 180,000 clones listed, 80% were seen once. Sequenced input: PBMCs. The receptors stem from a woman aged 25 to 45 in good health and CMV-seronegative.

Only a few counts were recorded for this clone. The rearrangement joins TRBV6-1 to TRBJ1-1, with no clear D. The CDR3 spans 14 residues. The ends were cut back, 6 bases at V and 5 bases at J, with 16 bases in the middle. Germline lookup yields CDR1 MNHNS and CDR2 SASEGT. In DNA, the CDR3 is TGTGCCAGCAGACCTCAGGCCCGGAATACTGAAGCTTTCTTT. It codes for CASRPQARNTEAFF.

The count of this clone is one. DNA of the CDR3: TGTGCCAGCAGTTACCGGGACAGGCAACCCCTCCACTTT. Protein sequence: CASSYRDRQPLHF. The chain has TRBV27 and TRBJ1-6, with TRBD1 identical over 8 bases. V was clipped by 4 bases and J by 12 bases; unmatched bases: 5. The CDR3 has 13 amino acids. The V gene's germline CDR1 is MNHEY and CDR2 SMNVEV (reference sequence).

The chain carries TRBV30 and TRBJ1-1; 8 bases are shared with TRBD1. There are 13 residues in the CDR3. Germline CDR1 GTSNPN, CDR2 SVGIG (reference sequence). V lost 5 bases to trimming and J lost 0 bases; unmatched junction nucleotides: 2. The CDR3 DNA reads TGTGCCTGGGACAGGGGAATGAACACTGAAGCTTTCTTT. Protein sequence: CAWDRGMNTEAFF.

The chain combines TRBV7-7 with TRBJ2-5, with a tentative D call TRBD1 (7 bases). Between the trimmed V and J ends, which lost 1 base and 2 bases, there was a span of 11 bases. This CDR3 is built from 15 residues. The germline V gene encodes CDR1 SSHAT and CDR2 FNYEAQ (reference sequence). The CDR3 nucleotides are TGTGCCAGCAGCTTAGGGACAGGACTACAAGAGACCCAGTACTTC. This sequence encodes CASSLGTGLQETQYF.

The rearrangement joins TRBV18 to TRBJ1-5, with 7 positions matching TRBD1. Germline CDR1 KGHSH, CDR2 LQKENI. The CDR3 has 16 residues. J gave up 6 bases and V 4 bases, and 12 bases lay outside the gene matches. The CDR3 is CASSLPGRGLSQPQHF. CDR3 DNA sequence: TGTGCCAGCTCACTACCGGGCAGGGGGTTGAGTCAGCCCCAGCATTTT.

This clone was detected only a few times. The junction differs from germline at one of its ends, possibly a read error. V usage is TRBV7-9 and J usage is TRBJ1-2; D is uncertain. The CDR3 extends over 14 amino acids. The V gene's germline CDR1 is SEHNR and CDR2 FQNEAQ (reference sequence). DNA of the CDR3: TGTGCCAGCAGCTTAGCTACGGGGAACTCTGGCTACACCTTC. Protein: CASSLATGNSGYTF.

The CDR3 here is CATSTGRNYGYTF. The DNA for the CDR3 is TGTGCCACCTCGACAGGACGAAACTATGGCTACACCTTC. V is TRBV11-2 and J is TRBJ1-2; a possible D gene is TRBD1 (6 bases). The CDR3 is made up of 13 amino acids. Germline loops: CDR1 SGHAT, CDR2 FQNNGV. V was clipped by 10 bases and J by 2 bases, with 14 bases between them.

This clone was observed a few times. The chain is built from TRBV2 and TRBJ2-2; 7 nucleotides align to TRBD2. The CDR3 loop spans 14 amino acids. With 7 bases clipped from V and 6 bases from J, the junction kept 8 bases outside the gene matches. Germline V CDR1 and CDR2: SNHLY, FYNNEI. The CDR3 sequence: CASTSTSPPGELFF. The CDR3 DNA reads as TGTGCCAGCACCTCGACTAGCCCCCCCGGGGAGCTGTTTTTT.

This chain uses TRBV25-1 with TRBJ2-3; D is uncertain. The CDR3 covers 11 residues. Deletions cut 4 bases from V and 7 bases from J, with 6 bases between. Germline assignment: CDR1 MGHDK and CDR2 SYGVNS. CDR3 in amino acids: CASSGAHTQYF. The CDR3 coding sequence is TGTGCCAGCAGTGGGGCCCATACGCAGTATTTT.

The chain employs TRBV7-8 and TRBJ1-3, with D perhaps TRBD1 (5 bases). This CDR3 spans 15 amino acids. Germline V lookup: CDR1 SGHVS, CDR2 FQNEAQ. The ends were cut back, 5 bases at V and 3 bases at J, with 14 bases in the middle. CDR3 nucleotides: TGTGCCAGCAGCCTCATGGGACTGGGTGGAAACACCATATATTTT. It encodes CASSLMGLGGNTIYF.

This clone has only one observation. Additional DNA sequences in this sample encode the identical CDR3. The chain recombines TRBV2 with TRBJ1-2, with D possibly matching TRBD1 (5 bases). Germline CDR1 SNHLY, CDR2 FYNNEI. This CDR3 comprises 13 residues. The ends were cut back, 2 bases at V and 2 bases at J, with 6 bases in the middle. CDR3 nucleotides: TGTGCCAGCAGTGAACAGGGAAACTATGGCTACACCTTC. Translation: CASSEQGNYGYTF.

V and J are TRBV30 and TRBJ1-2, with 8 bases aligning to TRBD1. The V gene's germline CDR1 is GTSNPN and CDR2 SVGIG (reference sequence). This CDR3 is 20 amino acids long. Unmatched junction bases numbered 26, after V lost 3 bases and J lost 5 bases. Here the CDR3 DNA reads TGTGCCTGGAGCAGTGTACGGGCGGGTCAGGGGGCCACGGAGCCGTATGGCTACACCTTC. Translation: CAWSSVRAGQGATEPYGYTF.

The rearrangement links TRBV30 to TRBJ2-3; maybe TRBD2 (6 bases). CDR1 and CDR2 from the germline V gene are GTSNPN and SVGIG (reference sequence). V lost 4 bases and J lost 5, with 16 bases in between. CDR3 size: 14 residues. CDR3 nucleotides: TGTGCCTGGAATTACAACCGGGACTTAGATACGCAGTATTTT. The encoded protein is CAWNYNRDLDTQYF.

V is TRBV30 and J is TRBJ1-3; a possible D gene is TRBD1 (5 bases). The CDR3 totals 15 residues. Germline values: CDR1 GTSNPN, CDR2 SVGIG (reference sequence). V was pared by 0 bases and J by 2 bases, with 11 bases between. CDR3 bases: TGTGCCTGGAGTGTACCTTGGGGGGCTGGAAACACCATATATTTT. This encodes CAWSVPWGAGNTIYF.

The chain uses TRBV2 and TRBJ1-4; 10 bases line up with TRBD1. The CDR3 runs 15 residues. Losses at the gene ends were 5 bases for V and 9 bases for J; bases not matched to a gene: 9. Germline assignment: CDR1 SNHLY and CDR2 FYNNEI. CDR3 sequence reads: CASSNRDRGPKKLFF. In DNA, the CDR3 is TGTGCCAGCAGTAACCGGGACAGGGGACCTAAAAAACTGTTTTTT.

The rearrangement links TRBV5-7 to TRBJ1-5; TRBD1 matches at 9 bases. TRBV5-7 is assigned to the ORF class and has an uncertain function. With 4 bases clipped from V and 7 bases from J, the junction kept 6 bases outside the gene matches. The CDR3 runs to 14 residues. CDR3 sequence: CASSQGQGYQPQHF. DNA of the CDR3: TGTGCCAGCAGCCAGGGACAGGGTTACCAGCCCCAGCATTTT.

The CDR3 is CAWSIMSVGETQYF. The CDR3 region has the DNA TGTGCCTGGAGTATCATGTCAGTTGGAGAGACCCAGTACTTC. The chain has TRBV30 and TRBJ2-5; D not resolved. CDR1 is GTSNPN and CDR2 is SVGIG in the germline V gene (reference sequence). The CDR3 runs to 14 residues. V was cut by 2 bases and J by 4 bases, with 14 bases left in between.

This chain uses TRBV5-6 with TRBJ1-2; D unresolved. V was clipped by 2 bases and J by 4 bases, with 12 bases between them. Germline loops: CDR1 SGHDT, CDR2 YYEEEE. The CDR3 sequence is 14 residues long. DNA of the CDR3: TGTGCCAGCAGCTTATCTGCGGTTTCCTATGGCTACACCTTC. Its protein product is CASSLSAVSYGYTF.

CDR3 nucleotides: TGCGCCAGCGGGACAGGGGTGAACACTGAAGCTTTCTTT. It is translated as CASGTGVNTEAFF. V usage is TRBV5-1 and J usage is TRBJ1-1; 10 nucleotides align to TRBD1. CDR1 is SGHRS, CDR2 YFSETQ, per germline. This CDR3 region has 13 residues. Germline trimming cut 7 bases from V and 0 bases from J; bases unmatched to any gene: 0.

The chain employs TRBV5-6 and TRBJ2-1; the D gene is possibly TRBD2 (5 bases). CDR3 size: 12 residues. Germline CDR1 reads SGHDT; CDR2 reads YYEEEE. With 0 bases removed from V and 8 bases from J, the gap between germline ends came to 6 bases. The CDR3 sequence is CASSLGEYEQFF. The CDR3 nucleotides read TGTGCCAGCAGCTTGGGGGAGTATGAGCAGTTCTTC.

The gene calls are TRBV7-6 and TRBJ2-3, with 11 bases matching TRBD2. The CDR3 has 15 residues. J was trimmed by 4 bases and V by 1 base; bases with no gene match: 1. Germline loops: CDR1 SGHVS, CDR2 FNYEAQ. The DNA for the CDR3 is TGTGCCAGCAGCTTAGGTAGCGGGGGGGCAGATACGCAGTATTTT. Its translation: CASSLGSGGADTQYF.

This clone has more than one count but fewer than ten. The gene calls are TRBV19 and TRBJ1-1; D is uncertain. Between the trimmed V and J ends, which lost 4 bases and 3 bases, there was a span of 18 bases. The CDR3 runs 16 residues. Germline assignment: CDR1 LNHDA and CDR2 SQIVND (reference sequence). CDR3 sequence: CASSTPGNTIYTEAFF. CDR3 nucleotide sequence: TGTGCCAGTAGTACCCCTGGTAACACGATTTACACTGAAGCTTTCTTT.

The chain recombines TRBV5-1 with TRBJ1-2; TRBD1 might be the D (6 bases). Germline V CDR1 and CDR2: SGHRS, YFSETQ. The CDR3 contains 15 residues. V was pared by 4 bases and J by 2 bases, with 15 bases between. Written as DNA, the CDR3 is TGCGCCAGCAGCGCGTGGGCAGGGGCAAACTATGGCTACACCTTC. Translation: CASSAWAGANYGYTF.

This chain links TRBV30 with TRBJ1-3; 10 positions match TRBD1. CDR1 is GTSNPN and CDR2 is SVGIG in the germline V gene (reference sequence). CDR3 size: 13 residues. Trimming cost V 8 bases and J 4 bases; bases outside gene matches: 5. CDR3 sequence: CAGGQGTGNTIYF. The CDR3 bases are TGTGCCGGGGGACAGGGGACCGGAAACACCATATATTTT.

This chain joins TRBV29-1 and TRBJ1-1; D is uncertain. Per germline, CDR1 SQVTM and CDR2 ANQGSEA. This CDR3 region has 15 residues. Between the trimmed V and J ends, which lost 2 bases and 3 bases, there was a span of 16 bases. The CDR3 region is CSVELPRRMDTEAFF. The DNA for the CDR3 is TGCAGCGTTGAACTTCCCCGGAGGATGGACACTGAAGCTTTCTTT. Combining the CDR3 with reference TRBV29-1 and TRBJ1-1 gives the whole variable domain SAVISQKPSRDICQRGTSLTIQCQVDSQVTMMFWYRQQPGQSLTLIATANQGSEATYESGFVIDKFPISRPNLTFSTLTVSNMSPEDSSIYLCSVELPRRMDTEAFFGQGTRLTVV.

V gene TRBV30 combines with J gene TRBJ2-7, with 8 nucleotides matching TRBD2. V shed 0 bases, J shed 2 bases, and the junction held 3 bases outside the gene matches. The CDR3 extends over 14 amino acids. CDR1 is GTSNPN and CDR2 is SVGIG in the germline V gene (reference sequence). For the CDR3, the DNA is TGTGCCTGGAGTGTATTCGGGGGGGCCTACGAGCAGTACTTC. This translates into CAWSVFGGAYEQYF.

This clone appeared a few times. The chain links TRBV4-3 to TRBJ2-1, with D maybe TRBD2 (6 bases). The germline CDR1 and CDR2 sequences are LGHNA and YSLEER. CDR3 length equals 13 residues. Trimming cost V 3 bases and J 10 bases, with 13 bases left between them. CDR3 bases: TGCGCCAGCAGCCAGCGGGGCTCAGGGGAGCAGTTCTTC. This codes for CASSQRGSGEQFF.

The chain joins TRBV7-9 to TRBJ2-1, with 7 bases fitting TRBD2. This CDR3 is built from 14 residues. Germline CDR1 is SEHNR and CDR2 is FQNEAQ (reference sequence). J gave up 8 bases and V 8 bases, and 12 bases lay outside the gene matches. The CDR3 nucleotides are TGTGCCAGCTCCAGAGCGGGGAGGCCTGATGAGCAGTTCTTC. Protein sequence: CASSRAGRPDEQFF. The full variable domain, its missing parts supplied by reference TRBV7-9 and TRBJ2-1, is DTGVSQNPRHKITKRGQNVTFRCDPISEHNRLYWYRQTLGQGPEFLTYFQNEAQLEKSRLLSDRFSAERPKGSFSTLEIQRTEQGDSAMYLCASSRAGRPDEQFFGPGTRLTVL.

V is TRBV12-5 and J is TRBJ2-5; 8 nucleotides align to TRBD1. Germline V CDR1 and CDR2: LGHNT, FRNRAP. The CDR3 spans 13 residues. The J segment lost 4 bases and the V segment lost 5 bases, leaving 3 bases of the junction unmatched. CDR3 sequence (DNA): TGTGCTAGTGGTCAGGACAGGGTAGAGACCCAGTACTTC. Translation gives CASGQDRVETQYF.

This chain connects TRBV29-1 to TRBJ2-7; the match to TRBD1 covers 7 bases. The junction had 6 bases not matched to a gene; V was cut back by 5 bases and J by 5 bases. The CDR3 contains 12 residues. Germline assignment: CDR1 SQVTM and CDR2 ANQGSEA. CDR3 DNA sequence: TGCAGCGTTCTACAGGGGTCCCACGAGCAGTACTTC. This gives the protein CSVLQGSHEQYF.

The chain recombines TRBV6-1 with TRBJ2-7; a possible D gene is TRBD2 (6 bases). V shed 4 bases and J shed 5 bases, with 12 bases lying between them. The germline gives CDR1 MNHNS, CDR2 SASEGT. The CDR3 has 13 residues. This CDR3 is CASSGEVGHEQYF. Written as DNA, the CDR3 is TGTGCCAGCAGTGGGGAGGTGGGCCACGAGCAGTACTTC.

The chain employs TRBV10-2 and TRBJ1-1; D is possibly TRBD1 (5 bases). V gave up 6 bases and J gave up 4 bases, with 15 bases separating them. This CDR3 has 14 amino acids. Germline-derived CDR1 and CDR2 are WSHSY and SAAADI. CDR3 sequence: CASRSATGGTEAFF. As DNA, the CDR3 is TGCGCCAGCAGGTCCGCCACCGGGGGCACTGAAGCTTTCTTT.